The source of this TCR beta chain is a study of graft-versus-host responses after intestinal transplantation. Study details: Among the recipients, transplants were multivisceral, liver-intestinal, or isolated intestinal. The study gave all recipients anti-thymocyte globulin induction, then tacrolimus and steroids for about three years.

Sorting was performed after the reaction on proliferating CFSE-low CD3+CD4+ and CD3+CD8+ responders. Whole-study results and caveats: Individuals who had graft-donor T cell macrochimerism had allografts that showed high graft-versus-host to host-versus-graft clonal ratios.

Libraries were prepared by immunoSEQ multiplex PCR; TCRdb keeps only in-frame clonotypes and omits some of them. Of around 25,000 clones listed, roughly 42% are singletons. Trimming cost V 3 bases and J 2 bases, with 14 bases left between them. Germline values: CDR1 SGHNT, CDR2 YYREEE (reference sequence). The CDR3 length is 15 residues. The chain carries TRBV5-4 and TRBJ1-2, with TRBD1 as a possible D gene (5 bases). This sequence originates from a human patient who received an intestinal transplant. The sample here was alloreactive CD4+ T cells from a mixed lymphocyte reaction culture, taken before intestinal transplant. Sample subset: CFSE-low proliferating T cells sorted from roughly 6-day pre-transplant mixed lymphocyte reaction (GvH or HvG direction). The CDR3 protein is CASSSGGGRNYGYTF. The CDR3 region has the DNA TGTGCCAGCAGCTCCGGGGGAGGAAGAAACTATGGCTACACCTTC.